Reported below is one TCR beta chain. Its specificity is unknown. The repertoire was sequenced with immunoSEQ multiplex PCR; TCRdb's copy has only in-frame clones and lacks some. This repertoire shows around 300,000 clones, 86% found once; its top ten account for about 10%. This sample is drawn from a study of Ad26.COV2.S vaccination and SARS-CoV-2 variants. With 1 base removed from V and 4 bases from J, the gap between germline ends came to 8 bases. Germline lookup yields CDR1 MDHEN and CDR2 SYDVKM. The CDR3 is 14 residues long. Regarding treatment: some 19 received Ad26.COV2.S at low or high dose, single or two shots; 5 received placebo; per-sample allocation not given. On day 63 after the first injection, vaccine and placebo recipients gave samples. Study conclusions and caveats: Recipients of vaccine and of placebo showed similar breadth of their non-spike TCR repertoires. Estimates derived from TCR breadth and depth analyses may have underestimated total T cell responses.

The clonotype was recovered from a person aged 18 to 59 who received the Ad26.COV2.S COVID-19 vaccine or a placebo. The material sequenced was peripheral blood, taken in a trial of Ad26.COV2.S vaccine versus placebo. The chain couples TRBV28 to TRBJ2-1; D unresolved. The CDR3 DNA reads as TGTGCCAGCAGTTTATCAGACCGTTACAATGAGCAGTTCTTC. Amino acid sequence: CASSLSDRYNEQFF. The full variable domain, its missing parts supplied by reference TRBV28 and TRBJ2-1, is DVKVTQSSRYLVKRTGEKVFLECVQDMDHENMFWYRQDPGLGLRLIYFSYDVKMKEKGDIPEGYSVSREKKERFSLILESASTNQTSMYLCASSLSDRYNEQFFGPGTRLTVL.